The text below deals with one T cell receptor (beta chain). This clonotype has at least ten counts. Which antigen it targets is not known. Base-call qualities are not available, and no considerably larger clone is one nucleotide away. The CDR3 holds 15 amino acids from the cysteine to the phenylalanine. CDR3 DNA only is kept here, 45 bases in frame from base 1. The junction carries 14 bases between V and J, which are trimmed by 3 bases and 2 bases respectively. Per the germline V gene, KGHSH is the CDR1 and LQKENI is the CDR2. This entry is derived from a study of T cells after yellow fever vaccination (dated by TCRdb to about 2019). Looking at the study overall: The SMART-Seq v4 Ultra Low Input RNA kit was used to prepare libraries from fractions with low cell numbers. To follow T-cell clones before and after primary and booster YFV17D yellow fever vaccination, bulk TCR alpha and beta repertoires were sequenced over time. Two healthy male donors, one aged 18 to 29 and one aged 30 to 40 years, were included in the cohort. Blood was drawn at multiple timepoints before and after primary and secondary immunization, with bulk PBMC replicates and cell subsets isolated.

Broader findings and caveats from the paper: After the booster, most of the clones that had expanded following primary vaccination were detected again (roughly 96% of CD4 and around 90% of CD8), which suggests that memory was broadly maintained. Computational filtering was required because FACS-sorted repertoires could contain abundant contaminating clonotypes from the bulk population. Compared with the primary T-cell response, the secondary T-cell response was faster but weaker, reaching its peak on day 5 rather than on day 15. A small share of clonotypes was detected in both CD4 and CD8 compartments, with the overlap likely arising from convergent recombination. Because only a couple of donors were included in the study, the extent to which the findings can be generalized is limited.

TCRdb shows the sequencer as Illumina NovaSeq 6000. Synthesis of TCR cDNA relied on 5'RACE template switching, a step that introduced a universal primer site along with unique molecular identifiers. Priming for cDNA synthesis came from both the TCR alpha and TCR beta constant segments. Two PCR steps were used to amplify libraries, with sample barcodes and sequencing adapters being added in the second step. Sequencing of the libraries was done on either Illumina HiSeq 2500 (2x100 bp) or NovaSeq (2x150 bp). Under the source paper's analysis protocol: MIGEC was used to demultiplex reads and collapse the reads into UMI consensus sequences, and MiXCR was used for V(D)J alignment. Using edgeR on replicate PBMC samples, clonotypes were called vaccine-responding if FDR was below 0.01 and the log2 fold change was above 5 up to day 15. CD4 or CD8 identity was assigned to each bulk clonotype according to whether the clonotype was present at higher abundance in the sequenced CD4 repertoire or the sequenced CD8 repertoire. TCRdb ran its own pipeline on the public reads, namely fastp trimming at Q25 and MiXCR clone calling, and kept in-frame beta chains. CDR3 protein sequences are deduplicated, and each keeps its most common genes and DNA. TCRdb's processing, not the authors' own work, is the source of the V and J calls. The table for this sample lists some 250,000 distinct CDR3 sequences; about 3.9% of them were counted only once. The top ten hold approximately 18% of the sample.

Taken with the paper, the label for treatment or condition translates to: live attenuated yellow fever vaccine strain. Two biological replicates of bulk PBMCs were collected at each blood-draw timepoint. PBMCs were isolated from peripheral blood using a standard Ficoll-Paque protocol. TriZol was used to extract RNA from bulk PBMCs, from CD4 and CD8 fractions, and from dextramer-positive and dextramer-negative fractions. This TCR was sampled from a man aged 18 to 30 who received the YFV17D yellow fever vaccine. Sequenced here: PBMCs, sampled 15 days after the yellow fever booster vaccination. The rearranged chain carries TRBV18 and TRBJ2-7, with a tentative D gene TRBD1 over 5 matching bases. The nucleotide sequence reads as follows: TGTGCCAGCTCACCGTTAGGTGGGGCAGCCTACGAGCAGTACTTC. This is translated as CASSPLGGAAYEQYF.